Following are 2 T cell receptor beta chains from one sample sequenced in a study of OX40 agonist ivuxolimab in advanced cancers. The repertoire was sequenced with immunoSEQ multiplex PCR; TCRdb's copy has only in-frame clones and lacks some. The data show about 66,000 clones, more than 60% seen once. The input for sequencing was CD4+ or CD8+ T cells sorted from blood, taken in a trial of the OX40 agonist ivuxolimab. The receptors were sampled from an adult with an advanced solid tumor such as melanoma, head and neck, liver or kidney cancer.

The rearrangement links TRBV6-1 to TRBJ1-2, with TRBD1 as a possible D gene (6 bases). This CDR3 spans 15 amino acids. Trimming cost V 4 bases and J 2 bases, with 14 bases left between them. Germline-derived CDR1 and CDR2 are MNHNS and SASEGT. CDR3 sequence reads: CASSVGSGTNYGYTF. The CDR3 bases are TGTGCCAGCAGTGTTGGTTCAGGGACAAACTATGGCTACACCTTC.

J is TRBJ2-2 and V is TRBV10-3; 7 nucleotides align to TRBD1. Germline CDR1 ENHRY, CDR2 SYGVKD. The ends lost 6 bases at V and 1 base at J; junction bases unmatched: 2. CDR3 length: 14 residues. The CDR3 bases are TGTGCCATCAGAGGGACAGAGAACACCGGGGAGCTGTTTTTT. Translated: CAIRGTENTGELFF.